The next 30 T cell receptor beta chains were all read from a single sample in a study of blood T cell repertoires in COVID-19. Profiled with immunoSEQ multiplex PCR; TCRdb holds only in-frame clones, not every one. Found here are 250,000 to 300,000 clones, around 86% of them singletons; the top ten hold less than 2.5%. The specimen sequenced was peripheral blood. The receptors originated from a man between 45 and 60 years old with acute or convalescent COVID-19.

This clone turned up a few times. The rearrangement links TRBV12-3 or TRBV12-4 to TRBJ1-3; no clear D gene. Trimming removed 5 bases from V and 9 bases from J, with 8 bases in between. The CDR3 is 11 residues long. The CDR3 reads CASSAPGTIYF. For the CDR3, the DNA is TGTGCCAGCAGTGCCCCAGGCACCATATATTTT.

The chain links TRBV9 to TRBJ2-1, with D possibly TRBD2 on 5 matching bases. Trimming took off 3 bases at V and 4 bases at J, with 17 bases between the two ends. Germline V gene sequence: CDR1 SGDLS, CDR2 YYNGEE. The CDR3 consists of 16 residues. CDR3 amino acids: CASSARTGSEYNEQFF. CDR3 coding DNA: TGTGCCAGCAGCGCCCGGACTGGTAGTGAATACAATGAGCAGTTCTTC.

The CDR3 protein is CASSPNSGDYEQYF. CDR3 DNA: TGTGCCAGCTCACCAAACAGCGGGGACTACGAGCAGTACTTC. V and J are TRBV18 and TRBJ2-7; 7 nucleotides match TRBD2. This CDR3 has 14 residues. Looked up from germline, CDR1 is KGHSH and CDR2 is LQKENI. J lost 3 bases, V lost 2 bases, and 4 bases had no gene match.

This clone appeared a single time. The J gene is TRBJ2-3, the V gene TRBV5-1; D is perhaps TRBD1 (7 bases). V lost 1 base, J lost 4 bases, and 13 bases lay in between. The germline gives CDR1 SGHRS, CDR2 YFSETQ. This CDR3 comprises 15 residues. CDR3 protein: CASSLTGEAADTQYF. As DNA, the CDR3 is TGCGCCAGCAGCTTGACAGGGGAGGCGGCAGATACGCAGTATTTT. Filled out from reference TRBV5-1 and TRBJ2-3, the complete variable domain reads KAGVTQTPRYLIKTRGQQVTLSCSPISGHRSVSWYQQTPGQGLQFLFEYFSETQRNKGNFPGRFSGRQFSNSRSEMNVSTLELGDSALYLCASSLTGEAADTQYFGPGTRLTVL.

This sequence joins TRBV10-1 and TRBJ2-3, with TRBD2 matching over 10 bases. The length of the CDR3 is 15 residues. CDR1 is WNHNN and CDR2 is SYGVQD in the germline V gene (reference sequence). Trimming took 8 bases from V and 2 from J; bases not matched to a gene: 7. The chain's CDR3 is CASGTGTSDTDTQYF. The CDR3 nucleotides are TGCGCCAGCGGAACCGGGACTAGCGACACAGATACGCAGTATTTT.

CDR3 in amino acids: CASSEVSMTEAFF. CDR3 bases: TGTGCCAGTAGTGAGGTCAGCATGACTGAAGCTTTCTTT. This chain joins TRBV19 and TRBJ1-1; D gene uncertain. The ends were cut back, 5 bases at V and 5 bases at J, with 12 bases in the middle. CDR1 is LNHDA, CDR2 SQIVND, per germline (reference sequence). The CDR3 loop spans 13 amino acids.

This clone was detected only once. This sequence joins TRBV12-3 or TRBV12-4 and TRBJ2-1; TRBD2 agrees at 7 bases. The V segment lost 4 bases and the J segment 10 bases; nucleotides outside the gene matches: 7. The CDR3 is made up of 13 amino acids. CDR3 protein: CASSWREGPEQFF. The DNA of the CDR3 is TGTGCCAGCAGTTGGAGGGAGGGGCCAGAGCAGTTCTTC.

The chain combines TRBV2 with TRBJ1-4, with 9 nucleotides matching TRBD1. Trimming removed 6 bases from V and 4 bases from J; junction bases left unmatched: 9. CDR1 and CDR2 from the germline V gene are SNHLY and FYNNEI. This CDR3 contains 16 residues. CDR3 residues: CASSPDRGDLNEKLFF. The CDR3 DNA reads as TGTGCCAGCAGCCCGGACAGGGGCGATCTTAATGAAAAACTGTTTTTT.

This clone has ten or more counts. The rearrangement links TRBV5-1 to TRBJ1-2; D is unresolved. V lost 0 bases, J lost 0 bases, and 6 bases lay in between. Germline V gene lookup returns CDR1 SGHRS and CDR2 YFSETQ. The CDR3 consists of 14 residues. In DNA form, the CDR3 reads TGCGCCAGCAGCTTGGGGACTCCTAACTATGGCTACACCTTC. Amino acids: CASSLGTPNYGYTF.

The chain joins TRBV4-2 to TRBJ2-2; 10 bases align to TRBD1. Trimming at V came to 6 bases and at J to 5 bases, leaving 9 bases not matched to a gene. The germline V gene has CDR1 LGHNA and CDR2 YNFKEQ. The CDR3 has 16 residues. The chain's CDR3 is CASSPQRQGATGELFF. CDR3 DNA: TGTGCCAGCAGTCCGCAGCGACAGGGGGCGACCGGGGAGCTGTTTTTT.

This chain uses TRBV30 with TRBJ1-1, with 8 bases identical to TRBD1. Germline V gene sequence: CDR1 GTSNPN, CDR2 SVGIG (reference sequence). Trimming at V came to 2 bases and at J to 5 bases, leaving 7 bases not matched to a gene. There are 14 residues in the CDR3. CDR3 amino acids: CAWSPLTGGTEAFF. DNA for the CDR3: TGTGCCTGGAGTCCACTAACAGGGGGAACTGAAGCTTTCTTT.

The J gene is TRBJ1-1, the V gene TRBV14; D is perhaps TRBD1 (5 bases). The V gene's germline CDR1 is SGHDN and CDR2 FVKESK. This CDR3 comprises 14 residues. The V end lost 1 base, the J end lost 8 bases, and 14 bases lay between the germline ends. The CDR3 nucleotides are TGTGCCAGCAGCCAAGTAGCAGGGATGCTCGAAGCTTTCTTT. Protein product: CASSQVAGMLEAFF.

Here the CDR3 reads CASSSAGTEGGYGYTF. CDR3 nucleotide sequence: TGTGCCAGCTCAAGCGCCGGGACGGAGGGTGGCTATGGCTACACCTTC. The chain is built from TRBV18 and TRBJ1-2, with a tentative D call TRBD1 (5 bases). This CDR3 spans 16 amino acids. The V end lost 5 bases, the J end lost 4 bases, and 20 bases lay between the germline ends. CDR1 is KGHSH and CDR2 is LQKENI in the germline V gene. Full variable domain (missing parts from reference TRBV18 and TRBJ1-2): NAGVMQNPRHLVRRRGQEARLRCSPMKGHSHVYWYRQLPEEGLKFMVYLQKENIIDESGMPKERFSAEFPKEGPSILRIQQVVRGDSAAYFCASSSAGTEGGYGYTFGSGTRLTVV.

The genes are TRBV5-4 and TRBJ1-1; no firm D call. The V gene's germline CDR1 is SGHNT and CDR2 YYREEE (reference sequence). The V and J ends lost 1 base and 3 bases respectively, with 4 bases between them. This CDR3 comprises 12 residues. In DNA form, the CDR3 reads TGTGCCAGCAGCTTGCAGGACACTGAAGCTTTCTTT. Amino acid sequence: CASSLQDTEAFF.

The CDR3 region is CASSRRQGPSGANVLTF. The CDR3 nucleotides are TGTGCCAGCAGCCGGAGACAGGGCCCCTCTGGGGCCAACGTCCTGACTTTC. V is TRBV7-6 and J is TRBJ2-6; 7 positions match TRBD1. Germline loops: CDR1 SGHVS, CDR2 FNYEAQ. CDR3 size: 17 residues. J lost 0 bases, V lost 5 bases, and 7 bases had no gene match.

For the CDR3, the DNA is TGTGCCAGCAGCTTACGACAGGACTTCTATGGCTACACCTTC. Its translation: CASSLRQDFYGYTF. The gene calls are TRBV7-2 and TRBJ1-2; a weak D match, TRBD1 (6 bases). The CDR3 contains 14 residues. Germline V gives CDR1 SGHTA, CDR2 FQGNSA. V lost 2 bases to trimming and J lost 4 bases, with 11 bases between them.

The chain uses TRBV2 and TRBJ2-7; 14 bases align to TRBD2. This CDR3 is built from 14 residues. The germline V gene has CDR1 SNHLY and CDR2 FYNNEI. Trimming cost V 7 bases and J 6 bases; bases outside gene matches: 5. CDR3 residues: CASTEGLAGVEQYF. CDR3 bases: TGTGCCAGCACCGAGGGACTAGCGGGGGTCGAGCAGTACTTC. Supplemented by reference TRBV2 and TRBJ2-7, the full variable domain reads EPEVTQTPSHQVTQMGQEVILRCVPISNHLYFYWYRQILGQKVEFLVSFYNNEISEKSEIFDDQFSVERPDGSNFTLKIRSTKLEDSAMYFCASTEGLAGVEQYFGPGTRLTVT.

The chain joins TRBV19 to TRBJ1-1, with D possibly being TRBD1 (5 bases). V was shortened by 4 bases and J by 11 bases, with 14 bases between the two germline ends. CDR3 size: 12 residues. Looked up from germline, CDR1 is LNHDA and CDR2 is SQIVND (reference sequence). CDR3 DNA sequence: TGTGCCAGTAGTACAGGGACTCTCGAGGCTTTCTTT. This codes for CASSTGTLEAFF.

This chain uses TRBV14 with TRBJ2-1; maybe TRBD1 (6 bases). V lost 8 bases and J lost 5, with 16 bases in between. Germline CDR1 SGHDN, CDR2 FVKESK. The CDR3 sequence is 14 residues long. This chain's CDR3 is CASRGGGGHNEQFF. CDR3 nucleotide sequence: TGTGCCAGCCGGGGTGGGGGCGGACACAATGAGCAGTTCTTC.

The rearrangement links TRBV3-1 (or the pseudogene TRBV3-2) to TRBJ1-2, with a weak D call TRBD1 (6 bases). Looked up from germline, CDR1 is LGHDT and CDR2 is YNNKEL (reference sequence). There are 15 residues in the CDR3. V was cut by 4 bases and J by 3 bases, with 15 bases left in between. The chain's CDR3 is CASSLRGQPDYGYTF. Here the CDR3 DNA reads TGTGCCAGCAGCCTAAGAGGACAGCCTGACTATGGCTACACCTTC.

V is TRBV2 and J is TRBJ2-3; tentatively, D is TRBD2 (6 bases). The ends were cut back, 3 bases at V and 0 bases at J, with 10 bases in the middle. This CDR3 has 15 residues. The germline gives CDR1 SNHLY, CDR2 FYNNEI. Here the CDR3 DNA reads TGTGCCAGCAGTGAGAGGGCGGGGAGCACAGATACGCAGTATTTT. Residues: CASSERAGSTDTQYF.

The chain couples TRBV3-1 (or the pseudogene TRBV3-2) to TRBJ2-1; 13 bases align to TRBD2. The germline gives CDR1 LGHDT, CDR2 YNNKEL (reference sequence). CDR3 length equals 19 residues. Trimming took 4 bases from V and 2 from J; bases not matched to a gene: 11. In nucleotides, the CDR3 is TGTGCCAGCAGCCCCCGGTGGACTAGCGGGGGTACTACCTACAATGAGCAGTTCTTC. It is translated as CASSPRWTSGGTTYNEQFF.

The V and J genes are TRBV19 and TRBJ1-3, with TRBD1 matching 7 bases. Germline V gene data show CDR1 as LNHDA and CDR2 as SQIVND (reference sequence). This CDR3 spans 16 amino acids. Trimming took 2 bases from V and 4 from J; bases not matched to a gene: 8. The CDR3 here is CASSITGTVLGNTIYF. The CDR3 bases are TGTGCCAGTAGTATAACAGGGACAGTCTTGGGAAACACCATATATTTT.

The rearrangement uses TRBV3-1 (or the pseudogene TRBV3-2) and TRBJ1-4; a possible D gene is TRBD1 (6 bases). This CDR3 region has 14 residues. CDR1 is LGHDT, CDR2 YNNKEL, per germline (reference sequence). V lost 2 bases and J lost 8, with 12 bases in between. CDR3 DNA: TGTGCCAGCAGCCAAAGGGCAGGGGAGGAAAAACTGTTTTTT. This codes for CASSQRAGEEKLFF.

The chain links TRBV24-1 to TRBJ1-5; perhaps TRBD1 as D (5 bases). V lost 9 bases, J lost 1 base, and 12 bases lay in between. The CDR3 covers 14 residues. Looked up from germline, CDR1 is KGHDR and CDR2 is SFDVKD. The chain's CDR3 is CATVGGGSNQPQHF. CDR3 DNA: TGTGCCACCGTGGGGGGGGGAAGCAATCAGCCCCAGCATTTT.

Note on this clone: This same CDR3 is encoded by further DNA sequences in the sample. The J gene is TRBJ2-7, the V gene TRBV18; possibly TRBD1 for D (5 bases). CDR3 length: 13 residues. Germline V lookup: CDR1 KGHSH, CDR2 LQKENI. V dropped 2 bases and J dropped 5 bases, with 10 bases sitting between them. CDR3 sequence: CASSPGASDEQYF. The CDR3 bases are TGTGCCAGCTCACCAGGGGCCTCGGACGAGCAGTACTTC.

The chain uses TRBV11-3 and TRBJ2-5; 7 bases agree with TRBD1. V was pared by 5 bases and J by 6 bases, with 6 bases of the junction left unmatched. The CDR3 has 13 residues. CDR1 is SGHNT, CDR2 YENEEA, per germline. For the CDR3, the DNA is TGTGCCAGCAGCCCAGGACAGGAACAGACCCAGTACTTC. This codes for CASSPGQEQTQYF.

The CDR3 nucleotides are TGTGCCAGCTCACCACGTGGGAGCGCGAACACTGAAGCTTTCTTT. Translating it yields CASSPRGSANTEAFF. V usage is TRBV18 and J usage is TRBJ1-1, with unresolved D. The CDR3 loop spans 15 amino acids. Trimming shortened V by 1 base and J by 1 base, and 10 bases separated the two germline ends. Germline lookup yields CDR1 KGHSH and CDR2 LQKENI.

The V and J genes are TRBV4-1 and TRBJ2-7; 9 bases are shared with TRBD2. Per the germline V gene, CDR1 is MGHRA and CDR2 is YSYEKL. The CDR3 has 17 residues. V was clipped by 6 bases and J by 3 bases; unmatched bases: 15. The CDR3 reads CASSHTAAGGRSYEQYF. Here the CDR3 DNA reads TGCGCCAGCAGTCACACAGCCGCGGGGGGGAGAAGCTACGAGCAGTACTTC.

This clone was counted between two and nine times. The rearrangement joins TRBV13 to TRBJ2-3; 14 nucleotides align to TRBD2. Per the germline V gene, CDR1 is PRHDT and CDR2 is FYEKMQ (reference sequence). The V segment lost 5 bases and the J segment 6 bases; nucleotides outside the gene matches: 7. The CDR3 loop spans 16 amino acids. The CDR3 DNA reads TGTGCCAGCAGCCCCCTGGGACTAGCGGGGGCGGATACGCAGTATTTT. This sequence encodes CASSPLGLAGADTQYF.